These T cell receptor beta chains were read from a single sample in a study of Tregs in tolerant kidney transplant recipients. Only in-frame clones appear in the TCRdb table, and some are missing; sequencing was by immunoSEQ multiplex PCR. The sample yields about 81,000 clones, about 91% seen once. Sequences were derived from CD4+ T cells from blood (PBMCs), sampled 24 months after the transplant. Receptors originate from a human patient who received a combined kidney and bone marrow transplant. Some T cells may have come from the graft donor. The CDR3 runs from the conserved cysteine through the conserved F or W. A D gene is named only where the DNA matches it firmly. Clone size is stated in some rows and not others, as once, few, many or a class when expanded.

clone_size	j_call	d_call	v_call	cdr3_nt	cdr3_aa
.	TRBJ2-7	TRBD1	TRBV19	TGTGCCAGTAGTATAATGGGACAGGGTCTATCCTACGAGCAGTACTTC	CASSIMGQGLSYEQYF
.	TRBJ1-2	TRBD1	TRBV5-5	TGTGCCAGCAGCCGGGGACAGGGGGCCGACTACGGTGGCTACACCTTC	CASSRGQGADYGGYTF
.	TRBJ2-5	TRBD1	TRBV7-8	TGTGCCAGCAGCTTGAAACGGGACAGCTTTACAGGGCAGTACTTC	CASSLKRDSFTGQYF
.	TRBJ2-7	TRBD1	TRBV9	TGTGCCAGCAGCTCGTGGTCGGGTGACAGGGGTGGGGAGCAGTACTTC	CASSSWSGDRGGEQYF
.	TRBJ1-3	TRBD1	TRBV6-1	TGTGCCAGCAGGTTACAGGGGCGGGAATATTTT	CASRLQGREYF
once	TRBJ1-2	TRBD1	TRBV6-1	TGTGCCAGCAGTGAGCGAGACAGGGGAGGCTACACCTTC	CASSERDRGGYTF
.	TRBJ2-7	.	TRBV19	TGTGCCAGTAGCGCCGGGACTCGCTACGAGCAGTACTTC	CASSAGTRYEQYF
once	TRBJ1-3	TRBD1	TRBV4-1	TGCGCCAGCAGCCACTACAGGGGGTCCTCTGGAAACACCATATATTTT	CASSHYRGSSGNTIYF
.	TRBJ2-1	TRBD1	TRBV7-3	TGTGCCAGCACCCAGGGGGCTAATAATGAGCAGTTCTTC	CASTQGANNEQFF
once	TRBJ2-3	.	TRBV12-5	TGTGCTAGTGCTCGGTATGACTACCCAGATACGCAGTATTTT	CASARYDYPDTQYF
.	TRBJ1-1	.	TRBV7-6	TGTGCCAGCAGCTCCGGGGGGACCGATGAAGCTTTCTTT	CASSSGGTDEAFF
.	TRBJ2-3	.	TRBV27	TGTGCCAGCAGTACCCGGACAAAATTCACAGATACGCAGTATTTT	CASSTRTKFTDTQYF
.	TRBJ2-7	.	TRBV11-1	TGTGCCAGCAGGGGAAGGCGGGGCGTTGCCTACGAGCAGTACTTC	CASRGRRGVAYEQYF
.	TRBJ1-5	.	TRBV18	TGTGCCAGCTCACCACAGGGGCACAGGGACGGCCAGCCCCAGCATTTT	CASSPQGHRDGQPQHF
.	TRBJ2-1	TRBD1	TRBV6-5	TGTGCCAGCAGTCTCACCGGGACAGGGTACAATGAGCAGTTCTTC	CASSLTGTGYNEQFF
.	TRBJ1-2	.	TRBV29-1	TGCAGCGTTGTCGTCGGGGCTAACTATGGCTACACCTTC	CSVVVGANYGYTF
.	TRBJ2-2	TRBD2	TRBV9	TGTGCCAGCAGCGTGGGCGGGAGAGTCGGCGGGGAGCTGTTTTTT	CASSVGGRVGGELFF
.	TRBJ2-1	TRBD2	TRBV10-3	TGTGCCATCAGTGGGACTAGCGGGAAATCCTACAATGAGCAGTTCTTC	CAISGTSGKSYNEQFF
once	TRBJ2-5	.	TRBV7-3	TGTGCCAGCAGCTTAAATATGCGGGGTCAAGAGACCCAGTACTTC	CASSLNMRGQETQYF
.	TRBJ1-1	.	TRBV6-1	TGTGCCAGCAGTGAATCGGGAAACACTGAAGCTTTCTTT	CASSESGNTEAFF
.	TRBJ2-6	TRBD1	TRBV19	TGTGCCAGCGGGGACAGGGGCAGCTCTGGGGCCAACGTCCTGACTTTC	CASGDRGSSGANVLTF
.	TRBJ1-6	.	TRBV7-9	TGTGCCAGCAGCCACCGGGACATTTATAATTCACCCCTCCACTTT	CASSHRDIYNSPLHF
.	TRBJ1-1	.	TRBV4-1	TGCGCCAGCAGCCTCTCGACAGCCCAGGGGAACACTGAAGCTTTCTTT	CASSLSTAQGNTEAFF
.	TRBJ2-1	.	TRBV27	TGTGCCAGCAGTACGGTAAGCTCCTACAATGAGCAGTTCTTC	CASSTVSSYNEQFF
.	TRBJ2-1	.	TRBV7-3	TGTGCCAGCAGCCCACAGAAAAGAGCAGGGGGGAATTACAATGAGCAGTTCTTC	CASSPQKRAGGNYNEQFF
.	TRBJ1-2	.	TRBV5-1	TGCGCCAGCAGCTTGGAAGGACATCTTGGCTACACCTTC	CASSLEGHLGYTF
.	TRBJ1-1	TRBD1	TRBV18	TGTGCCAGCTCACCAGGAGGACAGGGCACTGAAGCTTTCTTT	CASSPGGQGTEAFF
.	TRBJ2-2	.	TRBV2	TGTGCCAGCACCGAATCGGGGGTTGGGTTCACCGGGGAGCTGTTTTTT	CASTESGVGFTGELFF
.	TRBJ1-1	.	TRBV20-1	TGCAGTGCTATAACATCAGGAGCTTTCTTT	CSAITSGAFF
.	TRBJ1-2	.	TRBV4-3	TGCGCCAGCAGCCAAGAGCCAGCTAACTATGGCTACACCTTC	CASSQEPANYGYTF
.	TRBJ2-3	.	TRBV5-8	TGTGCCAGCAGCCCTCGACTAACCAGCACAGATACGCAGTATTTT	CASSPRLTSTDTQYF
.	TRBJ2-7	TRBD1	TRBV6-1	TGTGCCAGCAGTGAAGCGCACGGCCAGGGGGTCTACGAGCAGTACTTC	CASSEAHGQGVYEQYF
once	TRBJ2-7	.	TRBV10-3	TGTGCCACAACGATGCGGGGCTCCTACGAGCAGTACTTC	CATTMRGSYEQYF
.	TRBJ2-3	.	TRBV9	TGTGCCAGCAGCCGGGGGGCCGCCTCTCGTAAACCCACAGATACGCAGTATTTT	CASSRGAASRKPTDTQYF
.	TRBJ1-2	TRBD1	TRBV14	TGTGCCAGCAGCCACACACAGGGGTATGAGAACTATGGCTACACCTTC	CASSHTQGYENYGYTF
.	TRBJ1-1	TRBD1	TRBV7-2	TGTGCCAGCAGTCTGACAGGGGGCACTGAAGCTTTCTTT	CASSLTGGTEAFF
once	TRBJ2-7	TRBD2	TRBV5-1	TGCGCCAGCAGCTTGGCGGGCGGGAGGGGATTCTACGAGCAGTACTTC	CASSLAGGRGFYEQYF
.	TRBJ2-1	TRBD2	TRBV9	TGTGCCAGCAGCGACCAGGGACTAGCGGGAGATGAGCAGTTCTTC	CASSDQGLAGDEQFF
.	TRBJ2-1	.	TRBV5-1	TGCGCCAGCAGCTTGAAGGGAGGTCGGTACAATGAGCAGTTCTTC	CASSLKGGRYNEQFF
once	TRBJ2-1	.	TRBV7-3	TGTGCCAGCAGCTCAGGGTACAATGAGCAGTTCTTC	CASSSGYNEQFF
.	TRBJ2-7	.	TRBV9	TGTGCCAGCAGCAAAACAGCCCTCAGCTCCTACGAGCAGTACTTC	CASSKTALSSYEQYF
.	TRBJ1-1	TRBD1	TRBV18	TGTGCCAGCTCACCAAGACTCAAATCGCCGGGACAGAGGAACACTGAAGCTTTCTTT	CASSPRLKSPGQRNTEAFF
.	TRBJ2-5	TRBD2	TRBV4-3	TGCGCCAGCAGCCAAGGATCCGCGGGGGGGCAAGAGACCCAGTACTTC	CASSQGSAGGQETQYF
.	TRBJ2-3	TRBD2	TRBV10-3	TGTGCCATCCGAGGGACTAGCGGGAGCCCAGATACGCAGTATTTT	CAIRGTSGSPDTQYF
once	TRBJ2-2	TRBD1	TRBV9	TGTGCCAGCAGCGTAGGGGATGGGACAGTGGGGCACTACACCGGGGAGCTGTTTTTT	CASSVGDGTVGHYTGELFF
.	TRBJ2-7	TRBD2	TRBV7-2	TGTGCCAGCAGACCTACTAGCGGGGGGGCCTACGAGCAGTACTTC	CASRPTSGGAYEQYF
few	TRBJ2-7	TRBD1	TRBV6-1	TGTGCCAGCAGTGAGAATACCGGGACAGCCTACGAGCAGTACTTC	CASSENTGTAYEQYF
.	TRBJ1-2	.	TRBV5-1	TGCGCCAGCAGCCTAGACAGGAAGTATGGCTACACCTTC	CASSLDRKYGYTF
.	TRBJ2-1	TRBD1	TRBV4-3	TGCGCCAGCGGGCAGGGGGCATCGTATGAGCAGTTCTTC	CASGQGASYEQFF
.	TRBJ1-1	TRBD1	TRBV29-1	TGCAGCGACAAGACCACGCTAACCAGGGGGCTTGTAAGCATGAACACTGAAGCTTTCTTT	CSDKTTLTRGLVSMNTEAFF
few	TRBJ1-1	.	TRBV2	TGTGCCAGCAGGAGACAAGGGGGAAACACTGAAGCTTTCTTT	CASRRQGGNTEAFF
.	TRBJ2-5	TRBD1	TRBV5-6	TGTGCCAGCAGCCCGGGACAGGTGGGACAAGAGACCCAGTACTTC	CASSPGQVGQETQYF
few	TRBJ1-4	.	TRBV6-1	TGTGCCATACGACAGGCCAACGATGAAAAACTGTTTTTT	CAIRQANDEKLFF
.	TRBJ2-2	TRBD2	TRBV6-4	TGTGCCAGCAGACTAACTAGCGGGGGCACCGGGGAGCTGTTTTTT	CASRLTSGGTGELFF
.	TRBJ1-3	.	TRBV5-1	TGCGCCAGCAGCCAGGGACTGGGTCAGGGCACCATATATTTT	CASSQGLGQGTIYF
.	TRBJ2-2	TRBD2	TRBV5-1	TGCGCCAGCAGCTTGCGTCGGACTAGCGGGAGGGACAACACCGGGGAGCTGTTTTTT	CASSLRRTSGRDNTGELFF
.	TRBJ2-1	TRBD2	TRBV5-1	TGCGCCAGCCAACCGGGGACGGGAGGGCTATACAATGAGCAGTTCTTC	CASQPGTGGLYNEQFF